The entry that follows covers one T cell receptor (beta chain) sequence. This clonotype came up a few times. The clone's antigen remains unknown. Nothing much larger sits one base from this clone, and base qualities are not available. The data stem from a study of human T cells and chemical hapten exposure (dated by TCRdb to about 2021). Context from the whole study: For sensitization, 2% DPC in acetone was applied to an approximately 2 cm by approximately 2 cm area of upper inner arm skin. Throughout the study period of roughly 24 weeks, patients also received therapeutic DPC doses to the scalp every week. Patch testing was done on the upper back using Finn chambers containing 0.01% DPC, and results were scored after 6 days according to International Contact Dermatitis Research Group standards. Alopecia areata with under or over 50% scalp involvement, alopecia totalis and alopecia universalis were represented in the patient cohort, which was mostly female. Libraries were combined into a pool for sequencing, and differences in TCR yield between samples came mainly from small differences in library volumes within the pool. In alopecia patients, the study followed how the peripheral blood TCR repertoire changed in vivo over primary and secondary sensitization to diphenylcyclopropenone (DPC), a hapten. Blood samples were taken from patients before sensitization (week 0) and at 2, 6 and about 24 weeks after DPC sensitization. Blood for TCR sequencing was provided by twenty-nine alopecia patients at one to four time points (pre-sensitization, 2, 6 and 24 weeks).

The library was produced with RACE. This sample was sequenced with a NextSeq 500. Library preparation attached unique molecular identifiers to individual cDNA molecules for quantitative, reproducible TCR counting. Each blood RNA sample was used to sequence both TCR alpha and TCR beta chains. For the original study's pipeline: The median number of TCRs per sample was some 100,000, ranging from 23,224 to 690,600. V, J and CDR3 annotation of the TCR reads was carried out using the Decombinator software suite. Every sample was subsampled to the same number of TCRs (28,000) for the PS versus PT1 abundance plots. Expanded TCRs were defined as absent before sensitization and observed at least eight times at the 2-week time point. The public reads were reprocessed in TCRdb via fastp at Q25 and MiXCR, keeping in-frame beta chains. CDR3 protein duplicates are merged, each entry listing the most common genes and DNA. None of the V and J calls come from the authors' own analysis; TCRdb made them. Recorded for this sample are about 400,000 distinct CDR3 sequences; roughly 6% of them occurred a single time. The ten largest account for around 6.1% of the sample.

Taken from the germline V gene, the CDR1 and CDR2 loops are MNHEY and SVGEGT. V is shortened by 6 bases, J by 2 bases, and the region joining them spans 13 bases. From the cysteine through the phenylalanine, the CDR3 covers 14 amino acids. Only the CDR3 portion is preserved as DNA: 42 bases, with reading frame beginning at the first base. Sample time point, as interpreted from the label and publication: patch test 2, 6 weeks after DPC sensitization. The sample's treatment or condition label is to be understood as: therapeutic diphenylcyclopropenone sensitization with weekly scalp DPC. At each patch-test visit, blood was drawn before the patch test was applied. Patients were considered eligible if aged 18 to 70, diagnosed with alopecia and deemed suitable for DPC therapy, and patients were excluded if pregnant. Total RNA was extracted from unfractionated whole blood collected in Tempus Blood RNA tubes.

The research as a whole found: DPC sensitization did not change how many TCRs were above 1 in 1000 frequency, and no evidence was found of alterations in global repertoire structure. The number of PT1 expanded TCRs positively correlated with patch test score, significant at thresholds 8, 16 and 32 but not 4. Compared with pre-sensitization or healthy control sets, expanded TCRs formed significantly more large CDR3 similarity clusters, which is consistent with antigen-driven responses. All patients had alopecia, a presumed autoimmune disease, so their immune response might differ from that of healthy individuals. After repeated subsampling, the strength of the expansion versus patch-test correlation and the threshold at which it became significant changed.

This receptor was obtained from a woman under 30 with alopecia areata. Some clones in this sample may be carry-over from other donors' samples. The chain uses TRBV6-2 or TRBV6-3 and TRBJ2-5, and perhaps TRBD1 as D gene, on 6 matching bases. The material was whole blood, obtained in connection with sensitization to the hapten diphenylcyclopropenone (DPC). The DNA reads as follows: TGTGCCAGCAGCCTGACAGGCCAACAAGAGACCCAGTACTTC. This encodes CASSLTGQQETQYF.